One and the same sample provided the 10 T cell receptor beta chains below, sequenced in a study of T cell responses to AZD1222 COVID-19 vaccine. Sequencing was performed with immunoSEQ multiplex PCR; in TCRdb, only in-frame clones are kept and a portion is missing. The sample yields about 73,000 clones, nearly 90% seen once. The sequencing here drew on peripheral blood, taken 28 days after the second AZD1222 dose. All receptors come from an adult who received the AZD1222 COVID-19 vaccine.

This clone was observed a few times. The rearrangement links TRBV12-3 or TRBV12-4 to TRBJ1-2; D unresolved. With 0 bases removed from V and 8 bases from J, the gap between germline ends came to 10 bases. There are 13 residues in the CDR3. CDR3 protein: CASSLAPPGGYTF. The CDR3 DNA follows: TGTGCCAGCAGTTTAGCCCCCCCGGGAGGCTACACCTTC.

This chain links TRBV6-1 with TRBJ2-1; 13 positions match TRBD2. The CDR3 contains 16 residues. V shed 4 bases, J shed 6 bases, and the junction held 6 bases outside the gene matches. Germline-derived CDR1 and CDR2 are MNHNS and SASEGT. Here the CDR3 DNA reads TGTGCCAGCAGTGTACGACTAGCGGGGGGATCCAATGAGCAGTTCTTC. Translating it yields CASSVRLAGGSNEQFF.

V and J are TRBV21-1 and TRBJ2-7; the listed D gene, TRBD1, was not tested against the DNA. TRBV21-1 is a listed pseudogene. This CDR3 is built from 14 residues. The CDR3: CASNAGTGGAEQYV. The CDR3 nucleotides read TGTGCCAGCAACGCCGGGACAGGGGGCGCCGAGCAGTACGTC.

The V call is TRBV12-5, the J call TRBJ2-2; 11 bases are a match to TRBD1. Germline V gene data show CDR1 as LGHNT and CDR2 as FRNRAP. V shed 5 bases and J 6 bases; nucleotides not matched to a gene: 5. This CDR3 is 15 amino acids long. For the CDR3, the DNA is TGTGCTAGTGGTGCCGGACAGGGGGCGCCCGGGGAGCTGTTTTTT. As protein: CASGAGQGAPGELFF.

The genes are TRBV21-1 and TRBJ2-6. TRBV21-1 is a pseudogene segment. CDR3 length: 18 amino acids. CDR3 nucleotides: TGTGCCAGCAGCCCCCCAGGAGAGGATTACGCTGGGGCCAACGTCCTGACTTTC. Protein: CASSPPGEDYAGANVLTF.

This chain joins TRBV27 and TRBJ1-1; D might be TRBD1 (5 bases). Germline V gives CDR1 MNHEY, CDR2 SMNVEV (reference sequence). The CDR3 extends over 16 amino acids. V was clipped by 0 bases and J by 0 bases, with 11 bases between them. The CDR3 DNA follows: TGTGCCAGCAGTTTATCCGGAGGGGCAATGAACACTGAAGCTTTCTTT. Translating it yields CASSLSGGAMNTEAFF.

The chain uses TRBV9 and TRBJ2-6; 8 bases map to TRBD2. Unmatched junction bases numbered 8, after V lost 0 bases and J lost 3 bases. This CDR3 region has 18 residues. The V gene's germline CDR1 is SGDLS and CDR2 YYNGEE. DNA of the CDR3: TGTGCCAGCAGCGTAGCGTCTCCGGGGGGGCATGGGGCCAACGTCCTGACTTTC. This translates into CASSVASPGGHGANVLTF.

CDR3: CASSQSPIGGLDSPLHF. The DNA of the CDR3 is TGTGCCAGCAGCCAAAGCCCTATAGGGGGGTTGGATTCACCCCTCCACTTT. This chain connects TRBV16 to TRBJ1-6; possibly TRBD1 for D (6 bases). V lost 2 bases and J lost 8, with 19 bases in between. The CDR3 runs to 17 residues. The V gene's germline CDR1 is KGHSY and CDR2 FQNENV.

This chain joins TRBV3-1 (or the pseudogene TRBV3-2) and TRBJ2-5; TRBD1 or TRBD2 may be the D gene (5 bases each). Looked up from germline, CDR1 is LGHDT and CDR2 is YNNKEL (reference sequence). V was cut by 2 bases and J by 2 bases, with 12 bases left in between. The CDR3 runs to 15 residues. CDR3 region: CASSQKGWGQETQYF. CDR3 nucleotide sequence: TGTGCCAGCAGCCAAAAAGGGTGGGGGCAAGAGACCCAGTACTTC.

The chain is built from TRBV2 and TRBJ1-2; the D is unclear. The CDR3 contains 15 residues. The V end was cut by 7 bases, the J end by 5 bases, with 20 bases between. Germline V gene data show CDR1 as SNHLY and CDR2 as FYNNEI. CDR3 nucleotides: TGTGCCAGCATTGTCCCGGAAACCTTAAAATATGGCTACACCTTC. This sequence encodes CASIVPETLKYGYTF.